The T cell receptor beta chain described here comes from a study of cytomegalovirus exposure and HLA in healthy donors. Study outcomes and limitations: In a later analysis, at a false discovery rate of 0.05, roughly 17,000 TCR beta sequences matched HLA alleles. It was 150 to 200 TCR beta chains that were listed as cytomegalovirus-associated. According to a later analysis, donors in an Asian-associated ancestry cluster reportedly had fewer N-insertions than the 666-donor mean.

13 Jbeta primers and 60 Vbeta primers were used for the PCR. Method: immunoSEQ multiplex PCR; TCRdb's copy keeps in-frame clones and lacks some. The sample lists under 200,000 clones, roughly 79% occurring once. Notes on this clone: What it recognizes is unknown.

Between the trimmed V and J ends, which lost 6 bases and 5 bases, there was a span of 14 bases. Germline V gives CDR1 WSHSY, CDR2 SAAADI. The CDR3 length is 14 residues. The chain combines TRBV10-2 with TRBJ2-1; D gene unclear. What was sequenced was PBMCs. This clonotype originated in a woman aged 45-59 years in good health and CMV-seropositive. As DNA, the CDR3 is TGCGCCAGCAGGCCTGCCCGTGGGCACAATGAGCAGTTCTTC. This translates into CASRPARGHNEQFF.